This is a list of T cell receptor beta chains from one sample in a study of blood T cell repertoires in COVID-19. TCRdb's copy holds only in-frame clones and misses some; the assay was immunoSEQ multiplex PCR. In the table there are 170,000 or so clones, 87% of which are singletons. The source material was PBMCs or T cells enriched from blood (not recorded which). The receptors derive from a woman aged 50 to 60 who had recovered from COVID-19. Both conserved end residues are part of each CDR3. Each record gives: clone size, D gene, J gene, V gene, CDR3 protein, CDR3 DNA. A D gene is named only where the DNA matches it firmly. For some rows the clone size is stated as once, few or many, or as a class when expanded; others skip it.

size: few
D: -
J: TRBJ2-1
V: TRBV7-8
CDR3: CASSLAPLGQLSYNEQFF
DNA: TGTGCCAGCAGCTTAGCCCCACTTGGACAGCTCTCCTACAATGAGCAGTTCTTC

size: -
D: TRBD2
J: TRBJ2-3
V: TRBV5-1
CDR3: CASSLGVAGGTDTQYF
DNA: TGCGCCAGCAGCTTGGGAGTAGCGGGAGGCACAGATACGCAGTATTTT

size: -
D: -
J: TRBJ2-7
V: TRBV28
CDR3: CASSECTGSCEQYF
DNA: TGTGCCAGCAGTGAGTGTACAGGGTCCTGCGAGCAGTACTTC

size: -
D: -
J: TRBJ1-1
V: TRBV28
CDR3: CASSSGLTEAFF
DNA: TGTGCCAGCAGTTCAGGGTTGACTGAAGCTTTCTTT

size: -
D: TRBD2
J: TRBJ2-7
V: TRBV6-5
CDR3: CASVRTSGSSYEQYF
DNA: TGTGCCAGCGTACGAACTAGCGGGAGCTCCTACGAGCAGTACTTC

size: -
D: -
J: TRBJ1-4
V: TRBV27
CDR3: CASSFVSAGNEKLFF
DNA: TGTGCCAGCAGTTTTGTTTCGGCGGGTAATGAAAAACTGTTTTTT

size: -
D: -
J: TRBJ1-1
V: TRBV27
CDR3: CASSGRFNTEAFF
DNA: TGTGCCAGCAGTGGCAGATTTAACACTGAAGCTTTCTTT

size: -
D: -
J: TRBJ1-5
V: TRBV19
CDR3: CASTPGNQPQHF
DNA: TGTGCCAGTACCCCAGGGAATCAGCCCCAGCATTTT

size: -
D: -
J: TRBJ1-1
V: TRBV6-5
CDR3: CASSSLMNTEAFF
DNA: TGTGCCAGCAGTTCCCTTATGAACACTGAAGCTTTCTTT

size: -
D: -
J: TRBJ2-3
V: TRBV20-1
CDR3: CSASLRRGTDTQYF
DNA: TGCAGTGCTAGTCTACGGCGGGGCACAGATACGCAGTATTTT

size: -
D: TRBD1
J: TRBJ1-2
V: TRBV28
CDR3: CASSPPGTGSFWGYTF
DNA: TGTGCCAGCAGTCCCCCCGGGACAGGGAGTTTCTGGGGCTACACCTTC

size: -
D: -
J: TRBJ2-5
V: TRBV7-8
CDR3: CASSFGQIQETQYF
DNA: TGTGCCAGCAGCTTCGGACAGATTCAAGAGACCCAGTACTTC

size: -
D: -
J: TRBJ2-5
V: TRBV6-1
CDR3: CASSEGAGRETQYF
DNA: TGTGCCAGCAGTGAGGGAGCAGGCCGAGAGACCCAGTACTTC

size: -
D: TRBD1
J: TRBJ2-7
V: TRBV28
CDR3: CASSDGTGYEQYF
DNA: TGTGCCAGCAGCGATGGGACAGGTTACGAGCAGTACTTC

size: -
D: TRBD1
J: TRBJ1-1
V: TRBV6-5
CDR3: CASSFTGQGSEAFF
DNA: TGTGCCAGCAGTTTCACGGGACAGGGAAGTGAAGCTTTCTTT

size: -
D: -
J: TRBJ2-7
V: TRBV28
CDR3: CASSLVQGHEQYF
DNA: TGTGCCAGCAGTTTAGTCCAGGGTCACGAGCAGTACTTC

size: -
D: TRBD2
J: TRBJ2-3
V: TRBV5-1
CDR3: CASAPPDSGRRADTQYF
DNA: TGCGCCAGCGCCCCCCCGGATAGCGGGAGGAGGGCAGATACGCAGTATTTT